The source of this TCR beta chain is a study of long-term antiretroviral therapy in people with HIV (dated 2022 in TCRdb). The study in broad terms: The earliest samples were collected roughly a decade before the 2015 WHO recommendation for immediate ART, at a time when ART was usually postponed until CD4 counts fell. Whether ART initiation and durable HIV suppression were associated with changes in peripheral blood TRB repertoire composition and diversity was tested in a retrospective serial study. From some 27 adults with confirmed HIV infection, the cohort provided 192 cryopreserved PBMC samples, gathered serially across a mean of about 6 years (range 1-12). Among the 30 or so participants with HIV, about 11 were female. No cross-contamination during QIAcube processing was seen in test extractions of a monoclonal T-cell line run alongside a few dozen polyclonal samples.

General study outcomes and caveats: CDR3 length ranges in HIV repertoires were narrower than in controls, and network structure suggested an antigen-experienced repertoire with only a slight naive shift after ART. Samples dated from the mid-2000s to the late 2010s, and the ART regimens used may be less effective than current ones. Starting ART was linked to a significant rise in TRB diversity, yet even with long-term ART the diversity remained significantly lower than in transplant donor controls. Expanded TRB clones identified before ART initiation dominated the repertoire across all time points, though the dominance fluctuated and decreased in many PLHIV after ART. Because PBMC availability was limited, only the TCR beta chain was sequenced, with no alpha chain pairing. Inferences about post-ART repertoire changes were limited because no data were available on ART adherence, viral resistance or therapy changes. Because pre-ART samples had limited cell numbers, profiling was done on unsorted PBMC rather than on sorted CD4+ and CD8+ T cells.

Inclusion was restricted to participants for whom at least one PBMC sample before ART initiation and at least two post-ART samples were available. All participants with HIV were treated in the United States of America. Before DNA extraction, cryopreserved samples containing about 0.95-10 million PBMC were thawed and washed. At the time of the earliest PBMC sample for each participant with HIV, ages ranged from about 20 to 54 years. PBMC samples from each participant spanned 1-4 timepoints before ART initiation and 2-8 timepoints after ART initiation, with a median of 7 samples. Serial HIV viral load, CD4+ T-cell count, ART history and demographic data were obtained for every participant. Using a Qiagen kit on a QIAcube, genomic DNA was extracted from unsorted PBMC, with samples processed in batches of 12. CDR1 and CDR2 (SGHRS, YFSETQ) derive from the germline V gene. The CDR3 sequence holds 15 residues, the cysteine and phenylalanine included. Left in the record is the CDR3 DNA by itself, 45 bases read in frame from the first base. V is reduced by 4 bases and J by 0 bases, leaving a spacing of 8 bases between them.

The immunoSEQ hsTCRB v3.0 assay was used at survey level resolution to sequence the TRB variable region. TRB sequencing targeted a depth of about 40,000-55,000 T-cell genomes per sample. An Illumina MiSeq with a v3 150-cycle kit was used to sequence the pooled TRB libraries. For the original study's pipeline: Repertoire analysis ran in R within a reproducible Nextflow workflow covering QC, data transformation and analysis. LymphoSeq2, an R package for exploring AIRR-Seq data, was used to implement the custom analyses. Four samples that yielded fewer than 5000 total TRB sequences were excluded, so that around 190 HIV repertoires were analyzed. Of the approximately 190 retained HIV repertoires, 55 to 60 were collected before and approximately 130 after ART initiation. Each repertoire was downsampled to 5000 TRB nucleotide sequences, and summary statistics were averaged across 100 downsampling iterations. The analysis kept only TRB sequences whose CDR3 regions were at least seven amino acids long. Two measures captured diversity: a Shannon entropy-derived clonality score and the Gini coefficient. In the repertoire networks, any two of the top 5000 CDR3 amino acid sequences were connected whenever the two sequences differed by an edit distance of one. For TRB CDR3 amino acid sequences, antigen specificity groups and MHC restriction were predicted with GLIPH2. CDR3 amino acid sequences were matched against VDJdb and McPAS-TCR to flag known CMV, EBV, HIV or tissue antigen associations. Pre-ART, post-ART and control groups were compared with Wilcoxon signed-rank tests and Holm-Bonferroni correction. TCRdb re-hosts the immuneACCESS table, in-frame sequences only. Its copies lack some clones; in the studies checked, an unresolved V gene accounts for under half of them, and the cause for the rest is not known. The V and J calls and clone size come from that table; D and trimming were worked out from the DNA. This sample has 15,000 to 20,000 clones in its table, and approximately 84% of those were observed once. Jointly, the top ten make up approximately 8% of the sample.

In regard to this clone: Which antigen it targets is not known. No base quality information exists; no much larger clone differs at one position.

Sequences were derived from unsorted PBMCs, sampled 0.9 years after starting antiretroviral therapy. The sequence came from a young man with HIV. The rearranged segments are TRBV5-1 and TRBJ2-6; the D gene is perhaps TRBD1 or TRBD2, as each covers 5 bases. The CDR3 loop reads CASSGDPSGANVLTF. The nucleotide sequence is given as TGCGCCAGCAGCGGGGACCCCTCTGGGGCCAACGTCCTGACTTTC. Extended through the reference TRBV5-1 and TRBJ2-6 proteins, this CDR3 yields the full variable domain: KAGVTQTPRYLIKTRGQQVTLSCSPISGHRSVSWYQQTPGQGLQFLFEYFSETQRNKGNFPGRFSGRQFSNSRSEMNVSTLELGDSALYLCASSGDPSGANVLTFGAGSRLTVL.